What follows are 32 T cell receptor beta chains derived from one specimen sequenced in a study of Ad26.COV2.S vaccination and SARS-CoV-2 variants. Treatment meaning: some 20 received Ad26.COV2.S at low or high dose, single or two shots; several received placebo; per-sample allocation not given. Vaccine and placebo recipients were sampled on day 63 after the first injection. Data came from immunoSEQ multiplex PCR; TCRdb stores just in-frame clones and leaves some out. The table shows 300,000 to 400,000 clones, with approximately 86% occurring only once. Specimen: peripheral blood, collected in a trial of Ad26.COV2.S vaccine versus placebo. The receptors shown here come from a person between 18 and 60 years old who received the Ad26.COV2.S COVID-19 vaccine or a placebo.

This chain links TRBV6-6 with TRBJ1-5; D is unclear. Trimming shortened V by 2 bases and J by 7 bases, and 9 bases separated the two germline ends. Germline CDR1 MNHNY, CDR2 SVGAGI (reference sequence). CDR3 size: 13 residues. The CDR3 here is CASSYVQGQPQHF. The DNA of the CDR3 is TGTGCCAGCAGTTACGTACAAGGGCAGCCCCAGCATTTT.

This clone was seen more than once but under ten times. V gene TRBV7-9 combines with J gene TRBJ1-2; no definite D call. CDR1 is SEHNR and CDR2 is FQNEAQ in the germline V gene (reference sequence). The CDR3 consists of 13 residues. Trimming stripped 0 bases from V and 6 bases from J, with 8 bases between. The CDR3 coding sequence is TGTGCCAGCAGCTTAGCGGTAGGGAATGGCTACACCTTC. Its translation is CASSLAVGNGYTF.

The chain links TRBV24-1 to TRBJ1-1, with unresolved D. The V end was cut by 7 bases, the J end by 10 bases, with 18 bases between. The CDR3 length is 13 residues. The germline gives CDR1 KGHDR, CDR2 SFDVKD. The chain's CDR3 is CATSHGGDLGAFF. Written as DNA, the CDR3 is TGTGCCACCAGCCACGGCGGGGATCTTGGAGCTTTCTTT.

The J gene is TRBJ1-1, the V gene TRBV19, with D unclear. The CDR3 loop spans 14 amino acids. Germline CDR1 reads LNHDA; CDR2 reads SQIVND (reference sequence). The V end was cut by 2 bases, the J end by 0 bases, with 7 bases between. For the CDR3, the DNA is TGTGCCAGTAGTATAACAGCCATGAACACTGAAGCTTTCTTT. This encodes CASSITAMNTEAFF.

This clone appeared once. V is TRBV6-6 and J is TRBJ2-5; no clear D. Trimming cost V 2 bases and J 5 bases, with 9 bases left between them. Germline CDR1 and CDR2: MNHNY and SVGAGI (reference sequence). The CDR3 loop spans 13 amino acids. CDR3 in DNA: TGTGCCAGCAGTTACGGGGTCGGGGAGACCCAGTACTTC. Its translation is CASSYGVGETQYF.

In nucleotides, the CDR3 is TGTGCCATCAATCCAGGGATAGGGGCAGGGGGAATCCGCACTGAAGCTTTCTTT. Translation gives CAINPGIGAGGIRTEAFF. The V call is TRBV10-3, the J call TRBJ1-1; 7 bases agree with TRBD1. The J segment lost 4 bases and the V segment lost 7 bases, leaving 21 bases of the junction unmatched. Per the germline V gene, CDR1 is ENHRY and CDR2 is SYGVKD. This CDR3 has 18 residues.

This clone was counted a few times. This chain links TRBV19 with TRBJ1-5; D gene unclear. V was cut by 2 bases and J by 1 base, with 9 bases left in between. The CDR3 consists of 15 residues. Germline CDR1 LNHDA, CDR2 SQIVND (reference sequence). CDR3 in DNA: TGTGCCAGTAGTATATGGCGAGGGAGCAATCAGCCCCAGCATTTT. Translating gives CASSIWRGSNQPQHF.

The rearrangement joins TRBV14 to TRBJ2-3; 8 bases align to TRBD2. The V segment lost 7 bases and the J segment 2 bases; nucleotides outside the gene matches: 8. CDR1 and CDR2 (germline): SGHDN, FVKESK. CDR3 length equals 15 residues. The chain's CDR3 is CASNTGGPFTDTQYF. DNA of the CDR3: TGTGCCAGCAATACGGGAGGGCCCTTCACAGATACGCAGTATTTT.

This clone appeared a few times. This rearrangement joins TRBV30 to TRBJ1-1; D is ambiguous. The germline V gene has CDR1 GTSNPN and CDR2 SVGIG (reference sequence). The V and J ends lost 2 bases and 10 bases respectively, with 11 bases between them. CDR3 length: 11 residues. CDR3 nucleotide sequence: TGTGCCTGGAGTTTTCCTTGGGGAGCTTTCTTT. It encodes CAWSFPWGAFF.

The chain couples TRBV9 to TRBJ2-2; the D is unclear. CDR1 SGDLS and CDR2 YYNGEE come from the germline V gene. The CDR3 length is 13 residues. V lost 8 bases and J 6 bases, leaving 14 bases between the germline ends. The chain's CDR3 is CASSPWAAGELFF. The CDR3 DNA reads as TGTGCCAGTTCACCATGGGCGGCCGGGGAGCTGTTTTTT. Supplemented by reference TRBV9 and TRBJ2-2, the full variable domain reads DSGVTQTPKHLITATGQRVTLRCSPRSGDLSVYWYQQSLDQGLQFLIQYYNGEERAKGNILERFSAQQFPDLHSELNLSSLELGDSALYFCASSPWAAGELFFGEGSRLTVL.

CDR3 bases: TGTGCCAGCAGGGGGGGGAGAGGGCGAGCTTTCTTT. It yields the protein CASRGGRGRAFF. The rearrangement links TRBV12-3 or TRBV12-4 to TRBJ1-1; a weak D match, TRBD1 (5 bases). The CDR3 covers 12 residues. Trimming shortened V by 6 bases and J by 10 bases, and 15 bases separated the two germline ends.

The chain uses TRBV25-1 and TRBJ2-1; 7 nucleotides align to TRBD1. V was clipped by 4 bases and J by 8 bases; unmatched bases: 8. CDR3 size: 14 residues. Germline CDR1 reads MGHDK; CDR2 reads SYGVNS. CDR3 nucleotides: TGTGCCAGCAGTGGCACGACAGGGTTTTATGAGCAGTTCTTC. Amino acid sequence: CASSGTTGFYEQFF.

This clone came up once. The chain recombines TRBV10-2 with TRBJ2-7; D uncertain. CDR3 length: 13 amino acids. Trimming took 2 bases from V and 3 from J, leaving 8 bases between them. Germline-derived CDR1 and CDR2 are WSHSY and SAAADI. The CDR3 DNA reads TGCGCCAGCAGTGAGGATCAGTTCTACGAGCAGTACTTC. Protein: CASSEDQFYEQYF.

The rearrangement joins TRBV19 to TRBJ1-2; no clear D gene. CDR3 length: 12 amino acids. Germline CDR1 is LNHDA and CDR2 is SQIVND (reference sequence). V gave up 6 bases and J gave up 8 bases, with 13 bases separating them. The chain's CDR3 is CASRLRGGGYTF. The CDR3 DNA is TGTGCCAGTAGGCTCCGGGGAGGGGGCTACACCTTC.

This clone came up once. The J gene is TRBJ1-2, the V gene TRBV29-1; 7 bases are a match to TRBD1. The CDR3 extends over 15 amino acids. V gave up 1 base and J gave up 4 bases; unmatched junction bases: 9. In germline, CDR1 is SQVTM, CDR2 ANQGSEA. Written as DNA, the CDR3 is TGCAGCGTTGAAGTTGGACAGGACCCCTTCTATGGCTACACCTTC. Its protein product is CSVEVGQDPFYGYTF.

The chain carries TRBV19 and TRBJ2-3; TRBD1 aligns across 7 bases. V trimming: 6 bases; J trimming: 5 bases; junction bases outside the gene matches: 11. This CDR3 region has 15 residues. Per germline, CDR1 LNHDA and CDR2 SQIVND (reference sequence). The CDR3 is CASRTGNSLGDTQYF. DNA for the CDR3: TGTGCCAGTAGGACAGGGAATAGCCTGGGAGATACGCAGTATTTT.

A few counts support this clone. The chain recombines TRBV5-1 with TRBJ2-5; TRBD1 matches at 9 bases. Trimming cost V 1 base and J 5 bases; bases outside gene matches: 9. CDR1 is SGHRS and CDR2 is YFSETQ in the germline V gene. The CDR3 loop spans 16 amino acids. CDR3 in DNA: TGCGCCAGCAGCTTGACGGGACAGGGAGGGCGTGAGACCCAGTACTTC. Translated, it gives CASSLTGQGGRETQYF.

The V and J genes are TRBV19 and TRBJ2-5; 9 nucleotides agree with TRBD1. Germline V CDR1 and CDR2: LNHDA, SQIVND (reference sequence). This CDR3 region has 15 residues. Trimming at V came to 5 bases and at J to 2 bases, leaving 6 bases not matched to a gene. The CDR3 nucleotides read TGTGCCAGTAGTGACTTCGGACAGGGGCAAGAGACCCAGTACTTC. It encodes CASSDFGQGQETQYF.

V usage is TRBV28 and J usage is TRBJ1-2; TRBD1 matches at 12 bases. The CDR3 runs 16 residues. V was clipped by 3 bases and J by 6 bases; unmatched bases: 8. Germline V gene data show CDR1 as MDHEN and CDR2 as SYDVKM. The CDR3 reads CASSLPAGTGGDGYTF. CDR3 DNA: TGTGCCAGCAGTTTGCCGGCCGGGACAGGGGGCGATGGCTACACCTTC.

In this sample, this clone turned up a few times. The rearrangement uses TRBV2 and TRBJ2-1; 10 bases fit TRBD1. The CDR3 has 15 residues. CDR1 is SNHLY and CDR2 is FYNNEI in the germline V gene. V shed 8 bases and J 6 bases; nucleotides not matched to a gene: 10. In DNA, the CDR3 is TGTGCCAGCCGCCTGGGGACAGGGGACTTCAATGAGCAGTTCTTC. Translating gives CASRLGTGDFNEQFF. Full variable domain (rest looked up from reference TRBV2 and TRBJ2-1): EPEVTQTPSHQVTQMGQEVILRCVPISNHLYFYWYRQILGQKVEFLVSFYNNEISEKSEIFDDQFSVERPDGSNFTLKIRSTKLEDSAMYFCASRLGTGDFNEQFFGPGTRLTVL.

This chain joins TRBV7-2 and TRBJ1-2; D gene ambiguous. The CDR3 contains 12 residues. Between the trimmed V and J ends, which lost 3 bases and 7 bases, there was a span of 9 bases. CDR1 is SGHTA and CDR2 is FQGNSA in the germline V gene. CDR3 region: CASSFRSGGYTF. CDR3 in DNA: TGTGCCAGCAGCTTCAGGTCGGGTGGCTACACCTTC.

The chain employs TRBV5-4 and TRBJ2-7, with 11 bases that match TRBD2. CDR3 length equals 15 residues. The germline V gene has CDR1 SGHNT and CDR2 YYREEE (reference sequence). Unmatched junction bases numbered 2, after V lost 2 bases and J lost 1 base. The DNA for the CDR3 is TGTGCCAGCAGCTTATGGACTAGCGGGTCCTACGAGCAGTACTTC. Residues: CASSLWTSGSYEQYF.

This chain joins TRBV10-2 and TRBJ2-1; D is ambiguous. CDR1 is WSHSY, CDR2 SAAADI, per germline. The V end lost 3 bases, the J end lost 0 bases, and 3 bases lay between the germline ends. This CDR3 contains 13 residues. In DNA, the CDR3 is TGCGCCAGCAGTGAACACTCCTACAATGAGCAGTTCTTC. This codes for CASSEHSYNEQFF.

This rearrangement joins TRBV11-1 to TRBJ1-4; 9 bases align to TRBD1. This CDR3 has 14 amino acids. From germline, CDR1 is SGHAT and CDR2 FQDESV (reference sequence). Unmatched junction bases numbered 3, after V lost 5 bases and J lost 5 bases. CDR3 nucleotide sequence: TGTGCCAGCAGCGCGACAGGGGGGAATGAAAAACTGTTTTTT. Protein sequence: CASSATGGNEKLFF.

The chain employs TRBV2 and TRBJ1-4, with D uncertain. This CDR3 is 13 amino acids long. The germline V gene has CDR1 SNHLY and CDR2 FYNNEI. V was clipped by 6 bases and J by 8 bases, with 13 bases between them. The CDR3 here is CASRAGPGEKLFF. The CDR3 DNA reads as TGTGCCAGCAGAGCCGGGCCGGGAGAAAAACTGTTTTTT.

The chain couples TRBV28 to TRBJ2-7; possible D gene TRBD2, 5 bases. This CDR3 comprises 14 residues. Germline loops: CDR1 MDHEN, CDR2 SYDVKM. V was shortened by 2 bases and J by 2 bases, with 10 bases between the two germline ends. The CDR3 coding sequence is TGTGCCAGCAGTTTACCGGGGTTCCCCTACGAGCAGTACTTC. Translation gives CASSLPGFPYEQYF.

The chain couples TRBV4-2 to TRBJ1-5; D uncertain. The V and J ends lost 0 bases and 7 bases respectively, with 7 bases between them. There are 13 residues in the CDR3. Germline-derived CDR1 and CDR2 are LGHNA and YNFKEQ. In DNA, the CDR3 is TGTGCCAGCAGCCAAGAGACGGACCAGCCCCAGCATTTT. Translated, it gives CASSQETDQPQHF.

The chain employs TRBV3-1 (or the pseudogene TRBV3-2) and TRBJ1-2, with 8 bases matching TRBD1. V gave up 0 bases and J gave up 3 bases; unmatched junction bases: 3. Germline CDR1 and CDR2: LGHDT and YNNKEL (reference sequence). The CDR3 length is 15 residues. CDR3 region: CASSQDLTGDYGYTF. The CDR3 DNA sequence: TGTGCCAGCAGCCAAGATCTGACAGGGGACTATGGCTACACCTTC.

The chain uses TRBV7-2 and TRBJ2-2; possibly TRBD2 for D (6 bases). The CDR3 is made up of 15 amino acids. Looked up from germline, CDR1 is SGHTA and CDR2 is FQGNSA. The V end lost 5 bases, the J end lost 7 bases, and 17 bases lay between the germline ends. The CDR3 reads CASSPTQRRDGELFF. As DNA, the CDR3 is TGTGCCAGCAGCCCCACCCAGCGGCGGGACGGGGAGCTGTTTTTT.

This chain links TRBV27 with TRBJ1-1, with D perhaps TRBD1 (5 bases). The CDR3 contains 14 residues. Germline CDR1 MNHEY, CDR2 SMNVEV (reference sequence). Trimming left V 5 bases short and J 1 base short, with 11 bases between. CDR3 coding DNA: TGTGCCAGCAGTCCCGGGACCTCGAACACTGAAGCTTTCTTT. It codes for CASSPGTSNTEAFF.

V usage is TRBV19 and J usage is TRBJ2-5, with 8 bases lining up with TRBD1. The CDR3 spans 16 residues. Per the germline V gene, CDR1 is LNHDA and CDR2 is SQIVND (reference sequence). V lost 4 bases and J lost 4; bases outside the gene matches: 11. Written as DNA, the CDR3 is TGTGCCAGTAGTAAAAGGACAGGGAACTACCGAGAGACCCAGTACTTC. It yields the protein CASSKRTGNYRETQYF.

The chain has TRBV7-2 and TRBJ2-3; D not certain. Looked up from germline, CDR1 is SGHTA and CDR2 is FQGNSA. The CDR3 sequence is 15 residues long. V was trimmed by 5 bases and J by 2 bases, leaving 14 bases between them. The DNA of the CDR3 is TGTGCCAGCAGCCCCGATCTAGGGCACACAGATACGCAGTATTTT. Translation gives CASSPDLGHTDTQYF.